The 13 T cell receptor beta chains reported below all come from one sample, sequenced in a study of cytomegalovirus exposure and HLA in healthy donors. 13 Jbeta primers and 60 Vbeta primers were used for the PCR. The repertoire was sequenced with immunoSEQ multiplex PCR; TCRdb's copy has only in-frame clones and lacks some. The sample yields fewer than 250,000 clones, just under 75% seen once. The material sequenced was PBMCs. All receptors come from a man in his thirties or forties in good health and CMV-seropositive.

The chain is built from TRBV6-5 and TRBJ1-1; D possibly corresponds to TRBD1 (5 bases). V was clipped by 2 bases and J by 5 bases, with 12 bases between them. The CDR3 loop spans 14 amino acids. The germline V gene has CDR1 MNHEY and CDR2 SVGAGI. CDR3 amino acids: CASSYTAGKTEAFF. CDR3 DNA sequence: TGTGCCAGCAGTTACACGGCAGGGAAGACTGAAGCTTTCTTT.

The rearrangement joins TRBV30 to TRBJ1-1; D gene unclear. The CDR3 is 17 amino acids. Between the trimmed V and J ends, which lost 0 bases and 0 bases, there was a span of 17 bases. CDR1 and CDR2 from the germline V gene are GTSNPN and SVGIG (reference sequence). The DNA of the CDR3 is TGTGCCTGGAGTGTCAGGCTGGGCGGGCGTTTGAACACTGAAGCTTTCTTT. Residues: CAWSVRLGGRLNTEAFF.

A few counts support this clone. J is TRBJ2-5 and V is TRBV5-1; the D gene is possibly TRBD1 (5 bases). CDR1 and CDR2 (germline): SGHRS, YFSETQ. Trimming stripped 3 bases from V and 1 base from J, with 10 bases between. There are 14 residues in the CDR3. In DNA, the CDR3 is TGCGCCAGCAGCTCGACAGAGAGCCAAGAGACCCAGTACTTC. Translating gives CASSSTESQETQYF.

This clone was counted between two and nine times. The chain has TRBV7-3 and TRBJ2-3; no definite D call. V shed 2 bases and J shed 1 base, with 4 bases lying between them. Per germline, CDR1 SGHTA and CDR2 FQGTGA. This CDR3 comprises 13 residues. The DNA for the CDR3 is TGTGCCAGCAGCTTACTTCGCACAGATACGCAGTATTTT. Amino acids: CASSLLRTDTQYF. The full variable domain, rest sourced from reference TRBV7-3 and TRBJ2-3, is GAGVSQTPSNKVTEKGKYVELRCDPISGHTALYWYRQSLGQGPEFLIYFQGTGAADDSGLPNDRFFAVRPEGSVSTLKIQRTERGDSAVYLCASSLLRTDTQYFGPGTRLTVL.

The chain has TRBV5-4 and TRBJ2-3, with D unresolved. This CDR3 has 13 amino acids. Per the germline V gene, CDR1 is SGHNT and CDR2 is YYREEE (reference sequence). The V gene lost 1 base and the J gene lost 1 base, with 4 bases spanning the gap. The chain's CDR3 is CASSLPGTDTQYF. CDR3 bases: TGTGCCAGCAGCTTGCCCGGCACAGATACGCAGTATTTT.

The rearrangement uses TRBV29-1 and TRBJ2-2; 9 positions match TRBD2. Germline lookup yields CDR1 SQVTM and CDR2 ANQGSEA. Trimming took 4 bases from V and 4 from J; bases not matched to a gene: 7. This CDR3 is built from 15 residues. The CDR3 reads CSVVWREGGTGELFF. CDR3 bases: TGCAGCGTTGTGTGGCGGGAGGGCGGCACCGGGGAGCTGTTTTTT.

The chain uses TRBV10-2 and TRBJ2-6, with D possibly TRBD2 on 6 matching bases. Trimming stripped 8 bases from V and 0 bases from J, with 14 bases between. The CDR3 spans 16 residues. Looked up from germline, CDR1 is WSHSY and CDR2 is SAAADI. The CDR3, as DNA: TGCGCCAGCGGGGGACTGGGCCACTCTGGGGCCAACGTCCTGACTTTC. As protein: CASGGLGHSGANVLTF.

In DNA form, the CDR3 reads TGTGCCAGCAGCTTGGCGTCAACTAATGAAAAACTGTTTTTT. Amino acid sequence: CASSLASTNEKLFF. V is TRBV5-4 and J is TRBJ1-4, with D uncertain. From germline, CDR1 is SGHNT and CDR2 YYREEE (reference sequence). This CDR3 has 14 amino acids. V was cut by 0 bases and J by 0 bases, with 3 bases left in between. Full variable domain (missing parts from reference TRBV5-4 and TRBJ1-4): ETGVTQSPTHLIKTRGQQVTLRCSSQSGHNTVSWYQQALGQGPQFIFQYYREEENGRGNFPPRFSGLQFPNYSSELNVNALELDDSALYLCASSLASTNEKLFFGSGTQLSVL.

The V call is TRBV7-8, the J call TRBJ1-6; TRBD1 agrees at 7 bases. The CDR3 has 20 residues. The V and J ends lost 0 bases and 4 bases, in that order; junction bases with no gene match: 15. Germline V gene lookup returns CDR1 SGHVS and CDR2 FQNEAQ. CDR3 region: CASSLAVDRASVPYNSPLHF. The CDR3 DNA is TGTGCCAGCAGCTTAGCGGTCGACAGGGCGTCCGTTCCTTATAATTCACCCCTCCACTTT.

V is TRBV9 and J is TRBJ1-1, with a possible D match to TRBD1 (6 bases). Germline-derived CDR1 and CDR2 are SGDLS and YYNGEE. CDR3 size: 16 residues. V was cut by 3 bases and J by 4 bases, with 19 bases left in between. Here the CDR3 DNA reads TGTGCCAGCAGCGCCGTCGGTCGACAGGTTAGCACTGAAGCTTTCTTT. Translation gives CASSAVGRQVSTEAFF.

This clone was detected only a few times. The CDR3 loop is CAWSRGAGELFF. CDR3 DNA: TGTGCCTGGAGCCGGGGTGCCGGGGAGCTGTTTTTT. The chain employs TRBV30 and TRBJ2-2; possible D gene TRBD2, 5 bases. Trimming stripped 3 bases from V and 6 bases from J, with 8 bases between. The CDR3 covers 12 residues. CDR1 is GTSNPN and CDR2 is SVGIG in the germline V gene (reference sequence).

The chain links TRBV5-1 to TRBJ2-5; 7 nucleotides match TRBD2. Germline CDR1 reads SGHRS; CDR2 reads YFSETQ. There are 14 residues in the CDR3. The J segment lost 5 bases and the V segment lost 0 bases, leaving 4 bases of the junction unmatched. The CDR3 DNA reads TGCGCCAGCAGCTTGGCGGGCGGGAGCGAGACCCAGTACTTC. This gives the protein CASSLAGGSETQYF.

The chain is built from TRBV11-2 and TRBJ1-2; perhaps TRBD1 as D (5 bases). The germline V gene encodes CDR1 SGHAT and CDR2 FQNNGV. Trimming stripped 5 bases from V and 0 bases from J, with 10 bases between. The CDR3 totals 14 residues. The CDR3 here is CASSGRVANYGYTF. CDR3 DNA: TGTGCCAGCAGCGGCAGGGTAGCTAACTATGGCTACACCTTC.